The entry below gives a single TCR beta chain sequence along with its context. Clones were read by immunoSEQ multiplex PCR, and TCRdb kept only the in-frame ones, dropping some. This sample carries about 440,000 clones, roughly 90% of them seen once, and the ten largest clones take 4% to 4.5%. This specimen comes from a study of blood T cell repertoires in COVID-19. Study overall: Sites in the United States, Italy and Spain provided acute and convalescent COVID-19 samples. PBMCs, B-cell-depleted T cells, or T cells provided the cDNA or gDNA that made up the material.

Source material: peripheral blood. The source is a woman under 40 with acute or convalescent COVID-19.

For the CDR3, the DNA is TGTGCCAGTAGTGACAGGGGGGGCCTCTACGAGCAGTACTTC. Its translation is CASSDRGGLYEQYF. The rearrangement joins TRBV19 to TRBJ2-7; 9 nucleotides align to TRBD1. This CDR3 region has 14 residues. Germline lookup yields CDR1 LNHDA and CDR2 SQIVND (reference sequence). J gave up 3 bases and V 5 bases, and 5 bases lay outside the gene matches.